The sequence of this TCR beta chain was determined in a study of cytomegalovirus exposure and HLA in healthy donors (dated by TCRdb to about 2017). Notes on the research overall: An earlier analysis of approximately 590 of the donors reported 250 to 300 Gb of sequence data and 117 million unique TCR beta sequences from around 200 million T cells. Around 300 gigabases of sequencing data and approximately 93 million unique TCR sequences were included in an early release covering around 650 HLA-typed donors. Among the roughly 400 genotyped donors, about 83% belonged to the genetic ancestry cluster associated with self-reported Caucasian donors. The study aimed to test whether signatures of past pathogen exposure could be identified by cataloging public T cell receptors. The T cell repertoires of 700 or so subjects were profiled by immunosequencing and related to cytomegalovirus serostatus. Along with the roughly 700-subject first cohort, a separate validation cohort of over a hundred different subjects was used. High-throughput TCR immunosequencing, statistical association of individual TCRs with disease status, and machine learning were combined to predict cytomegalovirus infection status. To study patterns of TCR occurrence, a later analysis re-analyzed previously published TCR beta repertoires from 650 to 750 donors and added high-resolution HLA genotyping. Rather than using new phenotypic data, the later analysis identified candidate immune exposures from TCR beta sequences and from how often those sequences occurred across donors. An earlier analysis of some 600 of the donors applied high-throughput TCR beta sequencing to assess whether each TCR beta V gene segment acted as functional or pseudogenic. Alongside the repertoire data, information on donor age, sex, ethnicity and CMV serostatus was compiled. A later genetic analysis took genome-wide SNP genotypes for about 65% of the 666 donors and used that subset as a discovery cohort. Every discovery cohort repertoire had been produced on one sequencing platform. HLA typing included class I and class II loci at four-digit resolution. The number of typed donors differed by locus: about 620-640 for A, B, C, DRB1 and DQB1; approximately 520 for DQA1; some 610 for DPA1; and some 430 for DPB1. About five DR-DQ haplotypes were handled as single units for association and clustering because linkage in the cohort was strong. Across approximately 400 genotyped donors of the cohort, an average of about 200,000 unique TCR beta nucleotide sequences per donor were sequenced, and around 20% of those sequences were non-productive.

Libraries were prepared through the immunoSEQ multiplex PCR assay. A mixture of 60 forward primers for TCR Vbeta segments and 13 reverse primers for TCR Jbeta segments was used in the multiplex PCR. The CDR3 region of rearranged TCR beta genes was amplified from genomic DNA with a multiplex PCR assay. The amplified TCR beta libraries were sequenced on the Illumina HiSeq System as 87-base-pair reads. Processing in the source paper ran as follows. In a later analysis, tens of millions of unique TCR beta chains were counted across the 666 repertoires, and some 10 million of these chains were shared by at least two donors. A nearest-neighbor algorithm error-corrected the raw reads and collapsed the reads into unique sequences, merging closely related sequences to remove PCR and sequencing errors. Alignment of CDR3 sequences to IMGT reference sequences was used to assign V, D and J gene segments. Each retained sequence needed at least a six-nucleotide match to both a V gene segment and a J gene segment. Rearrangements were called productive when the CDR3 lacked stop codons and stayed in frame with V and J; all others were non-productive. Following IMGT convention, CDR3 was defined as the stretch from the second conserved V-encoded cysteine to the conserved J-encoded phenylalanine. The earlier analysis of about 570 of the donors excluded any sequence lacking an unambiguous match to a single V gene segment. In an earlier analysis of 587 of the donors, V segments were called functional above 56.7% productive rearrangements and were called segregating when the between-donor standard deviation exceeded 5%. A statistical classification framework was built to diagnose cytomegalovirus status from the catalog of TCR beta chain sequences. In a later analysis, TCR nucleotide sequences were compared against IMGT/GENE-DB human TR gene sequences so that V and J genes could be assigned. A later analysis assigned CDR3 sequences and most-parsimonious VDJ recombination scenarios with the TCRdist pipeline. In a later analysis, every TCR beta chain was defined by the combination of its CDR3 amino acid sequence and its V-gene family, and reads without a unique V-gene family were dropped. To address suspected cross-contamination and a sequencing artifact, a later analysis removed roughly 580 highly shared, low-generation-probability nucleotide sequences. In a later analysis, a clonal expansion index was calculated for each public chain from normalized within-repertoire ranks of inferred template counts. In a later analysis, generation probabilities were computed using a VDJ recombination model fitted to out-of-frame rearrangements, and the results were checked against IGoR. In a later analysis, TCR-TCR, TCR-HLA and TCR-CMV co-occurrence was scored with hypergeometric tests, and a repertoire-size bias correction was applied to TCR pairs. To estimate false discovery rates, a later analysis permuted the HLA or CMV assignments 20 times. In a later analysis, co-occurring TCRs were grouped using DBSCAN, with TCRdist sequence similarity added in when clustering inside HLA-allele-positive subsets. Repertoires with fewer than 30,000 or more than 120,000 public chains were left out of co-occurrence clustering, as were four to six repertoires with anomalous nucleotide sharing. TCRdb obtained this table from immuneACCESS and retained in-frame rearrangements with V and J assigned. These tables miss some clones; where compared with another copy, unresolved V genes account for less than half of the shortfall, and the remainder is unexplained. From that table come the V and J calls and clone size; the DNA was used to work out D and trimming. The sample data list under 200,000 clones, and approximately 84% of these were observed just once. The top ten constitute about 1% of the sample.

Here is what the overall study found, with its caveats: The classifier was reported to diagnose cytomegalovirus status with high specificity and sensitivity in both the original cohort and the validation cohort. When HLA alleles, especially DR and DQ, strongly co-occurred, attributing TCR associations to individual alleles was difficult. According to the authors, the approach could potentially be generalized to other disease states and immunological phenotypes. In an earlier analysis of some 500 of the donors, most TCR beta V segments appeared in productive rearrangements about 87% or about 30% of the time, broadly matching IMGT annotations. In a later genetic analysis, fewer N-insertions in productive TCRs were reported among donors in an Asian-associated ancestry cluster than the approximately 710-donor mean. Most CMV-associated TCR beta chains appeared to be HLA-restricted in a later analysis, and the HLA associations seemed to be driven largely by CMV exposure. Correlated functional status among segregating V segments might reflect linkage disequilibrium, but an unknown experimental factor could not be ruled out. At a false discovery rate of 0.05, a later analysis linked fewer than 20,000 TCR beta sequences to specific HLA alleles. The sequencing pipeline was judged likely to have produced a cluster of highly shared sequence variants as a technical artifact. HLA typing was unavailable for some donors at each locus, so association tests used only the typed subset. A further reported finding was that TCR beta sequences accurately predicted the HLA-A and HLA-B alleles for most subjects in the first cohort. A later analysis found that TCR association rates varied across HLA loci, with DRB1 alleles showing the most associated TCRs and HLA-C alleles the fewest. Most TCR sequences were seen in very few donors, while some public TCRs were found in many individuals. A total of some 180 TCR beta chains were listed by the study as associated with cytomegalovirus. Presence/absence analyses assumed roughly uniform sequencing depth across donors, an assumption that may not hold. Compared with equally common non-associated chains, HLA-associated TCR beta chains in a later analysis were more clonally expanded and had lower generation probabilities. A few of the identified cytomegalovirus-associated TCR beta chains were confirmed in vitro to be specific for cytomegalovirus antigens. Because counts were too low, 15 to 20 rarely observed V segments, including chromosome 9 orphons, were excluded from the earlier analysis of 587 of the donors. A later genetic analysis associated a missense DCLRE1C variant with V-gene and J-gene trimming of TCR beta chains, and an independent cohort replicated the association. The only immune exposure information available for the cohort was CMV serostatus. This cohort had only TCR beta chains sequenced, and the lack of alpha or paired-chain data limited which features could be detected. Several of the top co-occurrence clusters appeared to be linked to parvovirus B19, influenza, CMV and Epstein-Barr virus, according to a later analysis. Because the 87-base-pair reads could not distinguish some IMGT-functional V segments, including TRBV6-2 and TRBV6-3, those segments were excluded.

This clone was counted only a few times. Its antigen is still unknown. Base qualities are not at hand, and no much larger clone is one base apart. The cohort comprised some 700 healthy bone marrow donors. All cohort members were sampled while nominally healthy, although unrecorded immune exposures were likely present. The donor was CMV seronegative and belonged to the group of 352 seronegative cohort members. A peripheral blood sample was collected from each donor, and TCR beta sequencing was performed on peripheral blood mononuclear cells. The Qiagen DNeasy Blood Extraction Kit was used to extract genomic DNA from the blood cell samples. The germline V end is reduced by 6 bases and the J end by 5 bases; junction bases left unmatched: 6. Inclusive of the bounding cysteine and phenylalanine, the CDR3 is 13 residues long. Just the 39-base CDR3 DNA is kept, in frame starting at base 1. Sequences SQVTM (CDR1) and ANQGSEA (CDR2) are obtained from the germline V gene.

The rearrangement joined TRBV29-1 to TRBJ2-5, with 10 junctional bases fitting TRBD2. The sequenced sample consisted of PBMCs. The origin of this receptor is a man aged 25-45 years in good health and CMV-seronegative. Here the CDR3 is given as CSVPGTSAETQYF. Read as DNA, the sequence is TGCAGCGTACCCGGGACTAGCGCTGAGACCCAGTACTTC.